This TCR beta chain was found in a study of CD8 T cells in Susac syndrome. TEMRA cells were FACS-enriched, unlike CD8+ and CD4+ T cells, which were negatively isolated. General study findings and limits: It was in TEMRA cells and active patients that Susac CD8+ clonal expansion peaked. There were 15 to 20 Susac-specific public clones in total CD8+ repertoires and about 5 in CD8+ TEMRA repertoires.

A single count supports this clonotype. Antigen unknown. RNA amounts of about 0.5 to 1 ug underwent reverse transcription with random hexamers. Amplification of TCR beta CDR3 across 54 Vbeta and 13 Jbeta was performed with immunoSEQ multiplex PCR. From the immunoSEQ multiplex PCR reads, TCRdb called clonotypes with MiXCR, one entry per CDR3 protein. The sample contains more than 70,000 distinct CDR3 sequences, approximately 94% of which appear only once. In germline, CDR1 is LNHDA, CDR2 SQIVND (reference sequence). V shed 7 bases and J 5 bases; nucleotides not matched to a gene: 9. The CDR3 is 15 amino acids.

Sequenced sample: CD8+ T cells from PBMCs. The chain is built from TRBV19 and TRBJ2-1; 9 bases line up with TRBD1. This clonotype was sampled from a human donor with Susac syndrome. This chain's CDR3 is CASKSGQGTDNEQFF. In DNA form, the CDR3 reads TGTGCCAGTAAATCCGGACAGGGGACTGACAATGAGCAGTTCTTC.